This T cell receptor (beta chain) was recorded in a study of OX40 agonist ivuxolimab in advanced cancers. On the study more broadly: Prior anti-PD-1, anti-PD-L1 or anti-CTLA-4 therapy did not bar entry, and 30% to 40% had some. Overall study findings and caveats: Partial responders dosed at 0.1-3.0 mg/kg displayed clonal expansion ranking among the lowest. Both blood CD4+ and CD8+ T cells showed clonal growth by week 6 at 0.1 to 3.0 mg/kg.

Here immunoSEQ multiplex PCR was the method, and the copy in TCRdb shows in-frame clones only, minus some. The sample consists of tens of thousands of clones, around 86% of them appearing once. On this clone itself: The target antigen is unknown.

The sequence was collected from an adult with an advanced solid tumor such as melanoma, head and neck, liver or kidney cancer. The sample in question was CD4+ or CD8+ T cells sorted from blood, obtained in a trial of the OX40 agonist ivuxolimab.

Here the CDR3 reads CASGGFTNTGELFF. The CDR3 region has the DNA TGTGCCAGCGGGGGGTTTACGAACACCGGGGAGCTGTTTTTT. The rearrangement joins TRBV7-2 to TRBJ2-2; the D gene is possibly TRBD2 (6 bases). The CDR3 has 14 amino acids. The V and J ends lost 8 bases and 0 bases respectively, with 10 bases between them. In germline, CDR1 is SGHTA, CDR2 FQGNSA. Variable domain in full (rest from reference TRBV7-2 and TRBJ2-2): GAGVSQSPSNKVTEKGKDVELRCDPISGHTALYWYRQSLGQGLEFLIYFQGNSAPDKSGLPSDRFSAERTGGSVSTLTIQRTQQEDSAVYLCASGGFTNTGELFFGEGSRLTVL.